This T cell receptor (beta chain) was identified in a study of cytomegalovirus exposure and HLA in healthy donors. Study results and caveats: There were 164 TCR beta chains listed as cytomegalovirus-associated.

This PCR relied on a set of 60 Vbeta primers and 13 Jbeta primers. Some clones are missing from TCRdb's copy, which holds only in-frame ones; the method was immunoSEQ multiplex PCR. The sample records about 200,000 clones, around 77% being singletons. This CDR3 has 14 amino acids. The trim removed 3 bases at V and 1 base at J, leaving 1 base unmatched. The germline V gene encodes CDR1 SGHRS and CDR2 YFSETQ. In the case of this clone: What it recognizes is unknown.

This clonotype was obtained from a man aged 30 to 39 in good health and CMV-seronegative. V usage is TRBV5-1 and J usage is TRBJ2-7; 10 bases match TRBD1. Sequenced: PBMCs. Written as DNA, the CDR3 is TGCGCCAGCAGCTGGACAGGGGGGTCCTACGAGCAGTACTTC. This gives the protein CASSWTGGSYEQYF.